The T cell receptor beta chain described here comes from a study of Ad26.COV2.S vaccination and SARS-CoV-2 variants. Across the whole study: Donor was in the COV1001 Ad26.COV2.S trial arm.

TCRdb's copy holds only in-frame clones and misses some; the assay was immunoSEQ multiplex PCR. The repertoire holds roughly 400,000 clones, with around 89% as singletons. CDR3 size: 13 residues. The ends were cut back, 0 bases at V and 4 bases at J, with 6 bases in the middle. Germline V gives CDR1 MNHEY, CDR2 SVGEGT. Concerning this clone itself: Its antigen is currently unknown. Additional DNA sequences in this sample encode the identical CDR3.

As for treatment: about 20 received Ad26.COV2.S at low or high dose, single or two shots; about 5 received placebo; per-sample allocation not given. The study sampled participants on day 63 after the first vaccine or placebo injection. An 18-55-year-old adult in Boston served as donor. Study-level points and caveats: Relative to placebo recipients, vaccine recipients exhibited elevated spike-specific TCR breadth. Spike-specific CD8+ and CD4+ T cell responses reportedly showed substantial breadth after vaccination.

This material consisted of peripheral blood, taken in a trial of Ad26.COV2.S vaccine versus placebo. The gene calls are TRBV6-2 or TRBV6-3 and TRBJ2-5; D call uncertain. This TCR was recovered from a person aged 18-65 years who received the Ad26.COV2.S COVID-19 vaccine or a placebo. The CDR3 DNA reads as TGTGCCAGCAGTTACTCGTGGGGAGAGACCCAGTACTTC. The encoded protein is CASSYSWGETQYF.